The entry below gives a single TCR beta chain sequence along with its context. Source study methods: Nucleated cell number was recorded as an estimate derived from reference gene primer amplification. Profiling relied on immunoSEQ multiplex PCR, and the TCRdb table lists in-frame clones only, not all of them. The DNA gave D and trimming, while V, J and clone size come from that table. Of about 310,000 clones in the sample, 89% were seen once. The sample belongs to a study of blood T cell repertoires in COVID-19. CDR3 length: 12 residues. V lost 8 bases and J 8 bases, leaving 10 bases between the germline ends. Per germline, CDR1 MNHNY and CDR2 SVGAGI (reference sequence). Those who participated ranged in age from 18 to 89 years and resided in about 24 US areas. Each recovered donor of Cohort 3 presented with two negative PCRs, clearance, or symptom resolution.

Specimen: PBMCs or T cells enriched from blood (not recorded which). The chain uses TRBV6-6 and TRBJ1-6; D unclear. This TCR was recovered from a woman in her thirties or forties who had recovered from COVID-19. For the CDR3, the DNA is TGTGCCAGCCGCCCAGGTGATTCACCCCTCCACTTT. Protein sequence: CASRPGDSPLHF.